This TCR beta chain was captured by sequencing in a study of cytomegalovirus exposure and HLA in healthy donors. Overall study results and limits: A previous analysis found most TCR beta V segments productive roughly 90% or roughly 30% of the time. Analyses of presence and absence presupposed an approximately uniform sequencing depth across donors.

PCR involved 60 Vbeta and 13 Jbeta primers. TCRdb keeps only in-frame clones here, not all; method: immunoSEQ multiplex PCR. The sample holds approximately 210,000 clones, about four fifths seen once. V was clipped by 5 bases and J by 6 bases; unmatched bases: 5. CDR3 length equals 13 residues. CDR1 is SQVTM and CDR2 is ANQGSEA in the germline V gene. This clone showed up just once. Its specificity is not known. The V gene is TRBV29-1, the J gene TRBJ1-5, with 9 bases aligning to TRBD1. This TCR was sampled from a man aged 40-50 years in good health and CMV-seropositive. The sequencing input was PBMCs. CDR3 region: CSVTGGRGQPQHF. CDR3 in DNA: TGCAGCGTTACAGGGGGCAGAGGTCAGCCCCAGCATTTT.